Below are 8 T cell receptor beta chains sequenced from a single sample in a study of graft-versus-host responses after intestinal transplantation. Antigens for these TCRs are unknown. Profiled with immunoSEQ multiplex PCR; TCRdb holds only in-frame clones, not every one. This sample carries just over 95,000 clones, about 93% of them seen once, and the ten largest clones take around 0.17%. This specimen consisted of unstimulated CD4+ T cells sorted from spleen or lymph node cells, obtained before intestinal transplant. These receptor sequences come from a human donor who received an intestinal transplant.

The rearrangement links TRBV11-3 to TRBJ2-5; D perhaps matches TRBD1 (7 bases). Looked up from germline, CDR1 is SGHNT and CDR2 is YENEEA. The CDR3 is 15 amino acids. Trimming removed 0 bases at V and 4 bases at J, with 12 bases between. CDR3 residues: CASSLDPGGSETQYF. The CDR3 nucleotides read TGTGCCAGCAGCTTAGATCCAGGGGGGTCAGAGACCCAGTACTTC. Using reference TRBV11-3 and TRBJ2-5 for the parts outside the CDR3, the full variable domain is EAGVVQSPRYKIIEKKQPVAFWCNPISGHNTLYWYLQNLGQGPELLIRYENEEAVDDSQLPKDRFSAERLKGVDSTLKIQPAELGDSAVYLCASSLDPGGSETQYFGPGTRLLVL.

This clone was seen only once. The genes are TRBV5-1 and TRBJ2-3; tentative D call: TRBD2 (7 bases). CDR1 and CDR2 (germline): SGHRS, YFSETQ. With 4 bases removed from V and 1 base from J, the gap between germline ends came to 16 bases. The CDR3 contains 16 residues. The CDR3 bases are TGCGCCAGCAGCCCCGTGGGGGGGCATGGCACAGATACGCAGTATTTT. It specifies CASSPVGGHGTDTQYF. The full variable domain, rest sourced from reference TRBV5-1 and TRBJ2-3, is KAGVTQTPRYLIKTRGQQVTLSCSPISGHRSVSWYQQTPGQGLQFLFEYFSETQRNKGNFPGRFSGRQFSNSRSEMNVSTLELGDSALYLCASSPVGGHGTDTQYFGPGTRLTVL.

The chain carries TRBV6-1 and TRBJ1-2; the D gene is possibly TRBD1 (6 bases). V was clipped by 4 bases and J by 5 bases, with 8 bases between them. Germline V gene sequence: CDR1 MNHNS, CDR2 SASEGT. CDR3 length: 12 amino acids. CDR3 in DNA: TGTGCCAGCAGTGCCACAGGGTATGGCTACACCTTC. Encoded protein: CASSATGYGYTF.

This clone was seen more than once but under ten times. The V and J genes are TRBV6-1 and TRBJ1-6; 8 nucleotides align to TRBD1. V lost 5 bases, J lost 14 bases, and 8 bases stayed unmatched. CDR1 and CDR2 from the germline V gene are MNHNS and SASEGT. This CDR3 spans 13 amino acids. CDR3 residues: CASSTTGGETLHF. CDR3 DNA: TGTGCCAGCAGTACCACAGGGGGAGAAACCCTCCACTTT.

The chain couples TRBV10-3 to TRBJ2-7; D remains ambiguous. V lost 1 base to trimming and J lost 2 bases, with 9 bases between them. The CDR3 covers 14 residues. Germline loops: CDR1 ENHRY, CDR2 SYGVKD. CDR3 sequence reads: CAISELVRPYEQYF. CDR3 nucleotide sequence: TGTGCCATCAGTGAGTTGGTGAGGCCCTACGAGCAGTACTTC.

In its sample, this clone was seen once. The V gene is TRBV4-3, the J gene TRBJ1-2; D gene unclear. This CDR3 is built from 16 residues. Trimming took off 6 bases at V and 2 bases at J, with 19 bases between the two ends. Germline V gives CDR1 LGHNA, CDR2 YSLEER. The CDR3 sequence is CASSPSGGRSNYGYTF. The CDR3 region has the DNA TGCGCCAGCAGTCCTTCAGGAGGGCGATCCAACTATGGCTACACCTTC.

In its sample, this clone was seen once. The chain combines TRBV6-6 with TRBJ1-1; 8 bases agree with TRBD1. Germline loops: CDR1 MNHNY, CDR2 SVGAGI (reference sequence). There are 14 residues in the CDR3. The V segment lost 6 bases and the J segment 4 bases; nucleotides outside the gene matches: 7. The CDR3 DNA reads as TGTGCCAGCAGCTTCATAGGACAGGGCACTGAAGCTTTCTTT. This sequence encodes CASSFIGQGTEAFF.

This chain uses TRBV5-1 with TRBJ2-1; 8 bases match TRBD2. The germline gives CDR1 SGHRS, CDR2 YFSETQ. V was pared by 0 bases and J by 4 bases, with 6 bases of the junction left unmatched. The CDR3 length is 16 residues. The CDR3 DNA reads TGCGCCAGCAGCTTGGCCAAGGCTAGCGGGTACAATGAGCAGTTCTTC. Protein sequence: CASSLAKASGYNEQFF. The variable domain in full, with the rest retrieved from reference TRBV5-1 and TRBJ2-1, is KAGVTQTPRYLIKTRGQQVTLSCSPISGHRSVSWYQQTPGQGLQFLFEYFSETQRNKGNFPGRFSGRQFSNSRSEMNVSTLELGDSALYLCASSLAKASGYNEQFFGPGTRLTVL.